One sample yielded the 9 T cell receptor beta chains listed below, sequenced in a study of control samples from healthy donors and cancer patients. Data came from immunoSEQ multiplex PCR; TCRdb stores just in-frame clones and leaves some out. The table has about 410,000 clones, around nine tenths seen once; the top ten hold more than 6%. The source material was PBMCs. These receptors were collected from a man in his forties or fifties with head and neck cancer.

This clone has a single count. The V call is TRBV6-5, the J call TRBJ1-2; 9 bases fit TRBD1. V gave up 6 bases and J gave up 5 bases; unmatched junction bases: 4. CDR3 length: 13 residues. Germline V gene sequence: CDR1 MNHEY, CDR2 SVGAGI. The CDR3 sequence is CASRQGAGYGYTF. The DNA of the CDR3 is TGTGCCAGCAGACAGGGGGCGGGATATGGCTACACCTTC.

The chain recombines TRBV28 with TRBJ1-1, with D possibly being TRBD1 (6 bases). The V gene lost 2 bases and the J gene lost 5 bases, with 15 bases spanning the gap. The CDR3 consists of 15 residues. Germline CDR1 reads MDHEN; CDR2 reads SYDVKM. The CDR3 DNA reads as TGTGCCAGCAGTTTAAGGGGGGATATGTATACTGAAGCTTTCTTT. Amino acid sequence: CASSLRGDMYTEAFF.

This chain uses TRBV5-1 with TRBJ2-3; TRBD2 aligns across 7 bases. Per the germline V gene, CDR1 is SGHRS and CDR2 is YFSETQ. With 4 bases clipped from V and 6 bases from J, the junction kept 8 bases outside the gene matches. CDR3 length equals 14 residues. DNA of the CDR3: TGCGCCAGCAGCCTAGACGGGGGGAGCGATACGCAGTATTTT. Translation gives CASSLDGGSDTQYF.

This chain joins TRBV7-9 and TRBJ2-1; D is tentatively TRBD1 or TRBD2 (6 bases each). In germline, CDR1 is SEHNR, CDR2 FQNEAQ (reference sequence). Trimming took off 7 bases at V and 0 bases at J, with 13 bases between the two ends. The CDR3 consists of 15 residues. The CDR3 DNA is TGTGCCAGCATACCGGGGGCAAGCTCCTACAATGAGCAGTTCTTC. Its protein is CASIPGASSYNEQFF. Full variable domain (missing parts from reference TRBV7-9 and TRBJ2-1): DTGVSQNPRHKITKRGQNVTFRCDPISEHNRLYWYRQTLGQGPEFLTYFQNEAQLEKSRLLSDRFSAERPKGSFSTLEIQRTEQGDSAMYLCASIPGASSYNEQFFGPGTRLTVL.

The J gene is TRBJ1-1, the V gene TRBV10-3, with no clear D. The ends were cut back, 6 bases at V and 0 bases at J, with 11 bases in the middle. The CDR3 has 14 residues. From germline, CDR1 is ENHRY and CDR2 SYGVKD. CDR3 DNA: TGTGCCATCAGCCCCTCAGGAGTGAACACTGAAGCTTTCTTT. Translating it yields CAISPSGVNTEAFF.

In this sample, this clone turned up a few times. CDR3 sequence reads: CASSSDGTAKNIQYF. The CDR3 DNA is TGTGCCAGCAGCTCTGATGGGACAGCCAAAAACATTCAGTACTTC. This chain uses TRBV7-3 with TRBJ2-4; D is perhaps TRBD1 or TRBD2 (5 bases each). Per the germline V gene, CDR1 is SGHTA and CDR2 is FQGTGA. The CDR3 has 15 residues. V was trimmed by 4 bases and J by 0 bases, leaving 10 bases between them.

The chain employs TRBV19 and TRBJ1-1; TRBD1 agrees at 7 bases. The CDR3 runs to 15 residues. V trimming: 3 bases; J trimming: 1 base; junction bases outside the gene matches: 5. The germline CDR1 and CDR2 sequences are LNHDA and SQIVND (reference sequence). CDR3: CASSIIGGANTEAFF. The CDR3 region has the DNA TGTGCCAGTAGTATTATAGGGGGCGCGAACACTGAAGCTTTCTTT.

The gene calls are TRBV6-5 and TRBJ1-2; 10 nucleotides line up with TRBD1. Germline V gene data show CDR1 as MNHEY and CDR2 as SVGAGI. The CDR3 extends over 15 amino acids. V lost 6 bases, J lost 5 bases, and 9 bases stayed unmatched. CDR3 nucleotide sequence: TGTGCCAGCAGAGCCGGGACAGGGGTTATATATGGCTACACCTTC. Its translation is CASRAGTGVIYGYTF.

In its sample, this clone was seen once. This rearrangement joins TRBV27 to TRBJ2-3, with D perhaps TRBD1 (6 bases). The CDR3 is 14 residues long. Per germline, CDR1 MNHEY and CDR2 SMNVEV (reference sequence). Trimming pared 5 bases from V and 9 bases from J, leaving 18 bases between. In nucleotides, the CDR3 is TGTGCCAGCAGTCAAGGGACATCCGCCGGCACGCAGTATTTT. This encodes CASSQGTSAGTQYF.